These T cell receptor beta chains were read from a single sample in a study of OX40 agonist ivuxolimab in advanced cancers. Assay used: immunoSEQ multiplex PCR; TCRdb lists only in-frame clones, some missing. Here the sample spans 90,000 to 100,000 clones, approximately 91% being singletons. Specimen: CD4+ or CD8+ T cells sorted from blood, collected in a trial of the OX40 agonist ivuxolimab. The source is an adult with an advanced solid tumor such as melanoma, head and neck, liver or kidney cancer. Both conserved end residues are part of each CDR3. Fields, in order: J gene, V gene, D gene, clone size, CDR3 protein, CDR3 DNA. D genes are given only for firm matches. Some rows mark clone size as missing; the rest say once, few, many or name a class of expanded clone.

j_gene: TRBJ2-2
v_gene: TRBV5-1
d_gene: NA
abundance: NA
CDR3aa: CASSFQGGVNTGELFF
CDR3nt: TGCGCCAGCAGCTTCCAAGGAGGGGTCAACACCGGGGAGCTGTTTTTT

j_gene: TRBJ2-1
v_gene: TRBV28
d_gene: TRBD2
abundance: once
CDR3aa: CASSSYGTSFNWQFF
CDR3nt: TGTGCCAGCAGTTCGTACGGGACTAGCTTTAATTGGCAGTTCTTC

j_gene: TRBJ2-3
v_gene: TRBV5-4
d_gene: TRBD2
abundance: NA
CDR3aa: CASGTSGADTQYF
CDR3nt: TGTGCCAGCGGGACTAGCGGGGCAGATACGCAGTATTTT

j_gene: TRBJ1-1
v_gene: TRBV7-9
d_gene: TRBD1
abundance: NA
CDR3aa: CASSLKGDRGLRNTEAFF
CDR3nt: TGTGCCAGCAGCCTAAAGGGGGACAGGGGGCTGAGGAACACTGAAGCTTTCTTT

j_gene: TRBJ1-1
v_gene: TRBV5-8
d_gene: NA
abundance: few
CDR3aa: CASSLWGTNTEAFF
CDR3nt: TGTGCCAGCAGCTTGTGGGGGACGAACACTGAAGCTTTCTTT

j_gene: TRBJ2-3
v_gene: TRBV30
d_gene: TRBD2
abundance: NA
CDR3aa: CAWSKGLEEADTQYF
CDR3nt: TGTGCCTGGAGTAAAGGACTAGAGGAGGCAGATACGCAGTATTTT

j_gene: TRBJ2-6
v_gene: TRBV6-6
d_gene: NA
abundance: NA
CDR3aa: CASSYADRSSNVLTF
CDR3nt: TGTGCCAGCAGTTACGCCGACAGGTCGTCTAACGTCCTGACTTTC

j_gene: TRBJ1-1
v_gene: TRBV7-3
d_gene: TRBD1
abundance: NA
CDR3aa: CASSSQGAYTEAFF
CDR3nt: TGTGCCAGCAGCTCACAGGGGGCATACACTGAAGCTTTCTTT

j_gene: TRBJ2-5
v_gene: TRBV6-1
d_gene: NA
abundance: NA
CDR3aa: CASSGDRRDETQYF
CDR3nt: TGTGCCAGCAGTGGAGACAGGAGAGACGAGACCCAGTACTTC

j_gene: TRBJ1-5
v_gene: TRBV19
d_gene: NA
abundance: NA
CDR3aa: CASSMRGLNQPQHF
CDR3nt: TGTGCCAGTAGTATGAGGGGCCTCAATCAGCCCCAGCATTTT

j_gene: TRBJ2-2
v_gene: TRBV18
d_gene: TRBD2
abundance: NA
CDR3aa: CASSPPAGTSGLTGELFF
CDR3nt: TGTGCCAGCTCACCACCGGCCGGGACTAGCGGACTTACCGGGGAGCTGTTTTTT

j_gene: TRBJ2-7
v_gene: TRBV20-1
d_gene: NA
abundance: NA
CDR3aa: CSALQGVEQYF
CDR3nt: TGCAGTGCTCTGCAGGGAGTCGAGCAGTACTTC

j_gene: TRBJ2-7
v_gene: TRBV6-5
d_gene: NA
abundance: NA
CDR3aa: CASAIQAGYEQYF
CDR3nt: TGTGCCAGCGCTATCCAGGCTGGCTACGAGCAGTACTTC

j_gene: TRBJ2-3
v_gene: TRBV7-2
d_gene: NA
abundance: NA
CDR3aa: CASSLSTDTQYF
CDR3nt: TGTGCCAGCAGCCTCTCCACAGATACGCAGTATTTT

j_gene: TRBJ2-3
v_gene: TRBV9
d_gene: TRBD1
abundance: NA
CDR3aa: CASSVSTGVADTQYF
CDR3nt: TGTGCCAGCAGCGTATCTACAGGGGTCGCAGATACGCAGTATTTT

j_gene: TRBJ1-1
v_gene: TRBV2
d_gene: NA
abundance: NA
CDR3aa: CASTRQVTVWTEAFF
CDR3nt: TGTGCCAGCACTAGGCAGGTGACCGTGTGGACTGAAGCTTTCTTT

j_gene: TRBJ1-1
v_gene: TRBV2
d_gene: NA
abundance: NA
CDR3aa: CASSADNYEAFF
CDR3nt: TGTGCCAGCAGTGCCGACAACTATGAAGCTTTCTTT

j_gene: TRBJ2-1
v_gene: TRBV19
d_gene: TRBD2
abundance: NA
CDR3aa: CASIPLAGGPNEQFF
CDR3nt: TGTGCCAGTATCCCTCTAGCGGGAGGGCCCAATGAGCAGTTCTTC

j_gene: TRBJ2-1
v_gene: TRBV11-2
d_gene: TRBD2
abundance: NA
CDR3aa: CASSPIRLAGQSNEQFF
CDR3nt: TGTGCCAGCAGCCCGATCCGACTAGCAGGTCAGTCCAATGAGCAGTTCTTC

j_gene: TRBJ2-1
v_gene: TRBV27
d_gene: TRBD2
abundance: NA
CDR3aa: CASTSGGVSYNEQFF
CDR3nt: TGTGCCAGCACTAGCGGAGGGGTGTCCTACAATGAGCAGTTCTTC

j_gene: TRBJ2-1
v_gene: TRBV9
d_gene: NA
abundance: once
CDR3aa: CASSPSGPTYNEQFF
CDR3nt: TGTGCCAGCAGCCCCAGCGGCCCTACCTACAATGAGCAGTTCTTC

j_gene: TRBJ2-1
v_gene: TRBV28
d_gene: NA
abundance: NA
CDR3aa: CASRAETEQFF
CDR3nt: TGTGCCAGCAGAGCGGAGACTGAGCAGTTCTTC

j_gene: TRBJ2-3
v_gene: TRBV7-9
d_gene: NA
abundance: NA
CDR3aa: CASSLKRAGTSTDTQYF
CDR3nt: TGTGCCAGCAGCTTAAAACGGGCAGGAACTAGCACAGATACGCAGTATTTT

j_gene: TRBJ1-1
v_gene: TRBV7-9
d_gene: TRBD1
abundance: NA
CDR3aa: CASSLRTGKNTEAFF
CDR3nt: TGTGCCAGCAGCCTTAGGACAGGGAAGAACACTGAAGCTTTCTTT

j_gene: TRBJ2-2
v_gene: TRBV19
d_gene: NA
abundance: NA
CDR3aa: CASSFSYRLVGTGELFF
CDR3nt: TGTGCCAGTAGTTTCTCATACAGGCTGGTGGGCACCGGGGAGCTGTTTTTT

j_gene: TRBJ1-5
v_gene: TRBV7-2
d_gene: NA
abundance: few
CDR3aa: CASSSQNQPQHF
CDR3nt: TGTGCCAGCAGCTCTCAGAATCAGCCCCAGCATTTT

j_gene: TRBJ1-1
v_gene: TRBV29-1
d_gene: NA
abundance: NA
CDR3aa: CSVRSVRGDTEAFF
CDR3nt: TGCAGCGTGAGGTCCGTAAGGGGGGACACTGAAGCTTTCTTT

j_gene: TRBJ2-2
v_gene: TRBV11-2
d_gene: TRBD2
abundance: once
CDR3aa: CASSLAGLAGGPRTGELFF
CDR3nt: TGTGCCAGCAGCTTAGCGGGACTAGCGGGAGGGCCGCGGACCGGGGAGCTGTTTTTT

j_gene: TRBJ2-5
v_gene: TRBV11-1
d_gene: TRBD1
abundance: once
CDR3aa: CASSPPGQGGETQYF
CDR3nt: TGTGCCAGCAGCCCCCCCGGACAGGGTGGAGAGACCCAGTACTTC

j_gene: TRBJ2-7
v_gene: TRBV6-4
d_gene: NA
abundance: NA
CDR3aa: CASSSGTGYEQYF
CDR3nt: TGTGCCAGCAGTAGCGGGACAGGCTACGAGCAGTACTTC

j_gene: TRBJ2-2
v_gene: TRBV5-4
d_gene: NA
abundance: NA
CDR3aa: CASSQGQELFF
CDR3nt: TGTGCCAGCAGCCAAGGACAGGAGCTGTTTTTT

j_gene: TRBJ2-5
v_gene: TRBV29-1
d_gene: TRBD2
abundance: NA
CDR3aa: CSVDSGRAVETQYF
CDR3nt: TGCAGCGTCGATAGCGGGAGGGCCGTGGAGACCCAGTACTTC

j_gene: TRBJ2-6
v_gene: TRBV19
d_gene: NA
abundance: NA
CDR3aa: CASRTASGANVLTF
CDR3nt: TGTGCCAGTAGGACAGCCTCTGGGGCCAACGTCCTGACTTTC

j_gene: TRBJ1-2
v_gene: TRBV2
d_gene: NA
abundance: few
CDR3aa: CASSEQGEGYTF
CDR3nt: TGTGCCAGCAGTGAACAGGGAGAAGGCTACACCTTC

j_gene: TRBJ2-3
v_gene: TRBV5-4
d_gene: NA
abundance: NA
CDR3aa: CASRAGVVTDTQYF
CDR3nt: TGTGCCAGCAGGGCAGGGGTGGTCACAGATACGCAGTATTTT

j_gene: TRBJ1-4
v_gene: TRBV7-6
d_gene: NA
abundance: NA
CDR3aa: CASSLWGPGSSEKLFF
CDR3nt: TGTGCCAGCAGCTTATGGGGGCCGGGGAGCAGTGAAAAACTGTTTTTT

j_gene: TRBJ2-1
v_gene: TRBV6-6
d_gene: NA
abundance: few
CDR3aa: CASGRGTGAREQFF
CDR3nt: TGTGCCAGCGGCAGGGGTACGGGGGCCAGGGAGCAGTTCTTC

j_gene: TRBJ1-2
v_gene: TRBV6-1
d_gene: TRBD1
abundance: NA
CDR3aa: CASSEGVPGGGYGYTF
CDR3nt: TGTGCCAGCAGTGAAGGTGTCCCAGGGGGAGGCTATGGCTACACCTTC

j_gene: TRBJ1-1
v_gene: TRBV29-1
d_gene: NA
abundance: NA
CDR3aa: CSVVIWGFNTEAFF
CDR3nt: TGCAGCGTTGTGATTTGGGGATTCAACACTGAAGCTTTCTTT

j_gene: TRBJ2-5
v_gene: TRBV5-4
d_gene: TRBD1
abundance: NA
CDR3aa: CASSLGWTGRETQYF
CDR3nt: TGTGCCAGCAGCTTGGGATGGACAGGGCGGGAGACCCAGTACTTC

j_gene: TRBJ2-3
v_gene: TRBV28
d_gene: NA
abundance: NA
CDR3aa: CASSLGSSTDTQYF
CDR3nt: TGTGCCAGCAGTTTGGGCAGTAGCACAGATACGCAGTATTTT

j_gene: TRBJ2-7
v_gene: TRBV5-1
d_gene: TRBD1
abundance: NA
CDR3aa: CASSTGTGGLEQYF
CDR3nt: TGCGCCAGCAGCACCGGGACAGGGGGTCTCGAGCAGTACTTC

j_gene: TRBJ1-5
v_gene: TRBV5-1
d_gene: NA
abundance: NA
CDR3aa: CASSLGLGSNQPQHF
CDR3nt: TGCGCCAGCAGCTTGGGTTTGGGAAGCAATCAGCCCCAGCATTTT

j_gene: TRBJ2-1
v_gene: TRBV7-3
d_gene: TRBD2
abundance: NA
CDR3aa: CASSLLAGGYNEQFF
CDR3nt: TGTGCCAGCAGCTTACTAGCGGGAGGGTACAATGAGCAGTTCTTC

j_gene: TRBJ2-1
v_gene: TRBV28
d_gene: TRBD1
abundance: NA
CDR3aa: CASSPPHPRDRGNEQFF
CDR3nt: TGTGCCAGCAGTCCGCCTCACCCCCGGGACAGGGGCAATGAGCAGTTCTTC

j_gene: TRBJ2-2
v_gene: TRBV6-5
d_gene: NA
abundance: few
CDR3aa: CASSYDSRGSGELFF
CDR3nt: TGTGCCAGCAGTTACGATAGCCGGGGGTCCGGGGAGCTGTTTTTT

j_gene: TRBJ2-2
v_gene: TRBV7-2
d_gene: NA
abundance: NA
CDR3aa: CASSLKASGVPGELFF
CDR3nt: TGTGCCAGCAGCTTAAAAGCGTCAGGGGTCCCCGGGGAGCTGTTTTTT

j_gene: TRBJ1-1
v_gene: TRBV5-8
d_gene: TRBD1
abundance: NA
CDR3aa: CASRGQGDSGTEAFF
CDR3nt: TGTGCCAGCAGGGGACAGGGGGACTCAGGGACTGAAGCTTTCTTT

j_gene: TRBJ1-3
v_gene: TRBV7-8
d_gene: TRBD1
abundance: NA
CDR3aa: CASSQGRGQVSGNTIYF
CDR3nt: TGTGCCAGCAGCCAGGGGAGGGGACAGGTATCCGGAAACACCATATATTTT

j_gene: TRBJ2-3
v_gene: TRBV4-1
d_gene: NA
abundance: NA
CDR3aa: CASSQAGPRDTQYF
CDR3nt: TGCGCCAGCAGCCAAGCTGGTCCCAGGGATACGCAGTATTTT

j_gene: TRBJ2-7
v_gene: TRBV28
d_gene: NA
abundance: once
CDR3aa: CASSLQGADEQYF
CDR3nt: TGTGCCAGCAGTTTACAAGGGGCCGACGAGCAGTACTTC

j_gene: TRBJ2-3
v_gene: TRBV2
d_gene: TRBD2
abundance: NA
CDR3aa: CASSTRLAGGTDTQYF
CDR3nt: TGTGCCAGCAGTACTCGACTAGCGGGAGGCACAGATACGCAGTATTTT

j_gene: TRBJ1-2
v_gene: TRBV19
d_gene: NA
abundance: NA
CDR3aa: CASFRALGGYTF
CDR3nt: TGTGCCAGTTTTAGAGCCCTTGGTGGCTACACCTTC

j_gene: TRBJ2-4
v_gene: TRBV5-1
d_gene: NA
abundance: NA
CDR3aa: CASRSGEEAKNIQYF
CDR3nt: TGCGCCAGCAGATCCGGGGAGGAGGCCAAAAACATTCAGTACTTC

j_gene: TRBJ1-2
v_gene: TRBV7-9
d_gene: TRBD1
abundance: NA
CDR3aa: CASSRQGAEGYTF
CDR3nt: TGTGCCAGCAGCCGACAGGGGGCTGAGGGCTACACCTTC

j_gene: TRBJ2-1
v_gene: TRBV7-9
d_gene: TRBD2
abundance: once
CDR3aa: CASSSGLAGLSYNEQFF
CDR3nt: TGTGCCAGCAGCAGCGGACTAGCGGGGTTGTCCTACAATGAGCAGTTCTTC

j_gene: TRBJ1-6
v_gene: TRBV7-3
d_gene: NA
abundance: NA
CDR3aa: CASSLAGKDSPLHF
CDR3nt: TGTGCCAGCAGCTTGGCAGGGAAAGATTCACCCCTCCACTTT

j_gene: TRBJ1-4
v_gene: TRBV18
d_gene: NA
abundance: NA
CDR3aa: CASSSDRSEKLFF
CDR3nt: TGTGCCAGCTCATCCGACCGGAGTGAAAAACTGTTTTTT

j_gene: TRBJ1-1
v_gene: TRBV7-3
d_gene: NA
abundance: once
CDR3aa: CASSLGGLNTEAFF
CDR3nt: TGTGCCAGCAGCTTGGGCGGGTTAAACACTGAAGCTTTCTTT

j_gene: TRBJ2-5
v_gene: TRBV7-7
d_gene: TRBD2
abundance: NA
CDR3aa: CASSLSGRQETQYF
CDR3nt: TGTGCCAGCAGTCTTAGCGGGCGACAAGAGACCCAGTACTTC